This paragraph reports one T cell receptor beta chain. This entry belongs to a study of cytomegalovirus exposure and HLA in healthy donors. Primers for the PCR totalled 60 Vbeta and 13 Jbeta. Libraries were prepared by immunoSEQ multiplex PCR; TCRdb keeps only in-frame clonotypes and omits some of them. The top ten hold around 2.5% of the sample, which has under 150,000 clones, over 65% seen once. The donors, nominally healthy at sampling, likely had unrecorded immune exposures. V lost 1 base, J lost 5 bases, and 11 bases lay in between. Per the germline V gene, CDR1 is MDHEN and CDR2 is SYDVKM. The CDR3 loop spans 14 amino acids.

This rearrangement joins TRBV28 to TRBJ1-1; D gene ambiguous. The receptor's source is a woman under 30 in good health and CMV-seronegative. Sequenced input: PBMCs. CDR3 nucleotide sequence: TGTGCCAGCAGTTTATTGGGAGTGGAGACTGAAGCTTTCTTT. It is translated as CASSLLGVETEAFF.